This is a list of T cell receptor beta chains from one sample in a study of cytomegalovirus exposure and HLA in healthy donors. Sequencing was performed with immunoSEQ multiplex PCR; in TCRdb, only in-frame clones are kept and a portion is missing. The sample has around 200,000 clones, and its top ten clones hold 1.1%. Sequenced: PBMCs. These receptors came from a girl aged 2-10 years in good health and CMV-seropositive. Both conserved end residues are part of each CDR3. D genes are given only for firm matches.

j_gene,d_gene,v_gene,CDR3aa,CDR3nt
TRBJ1-1,NA,TRBV28,CASTSPGGSPQAFF,TGTGCCAGCACCTCTCCGGGGGGGTCGCCTCAAGCTTTCTTT
TRBJ2-7,TRBD1,TRBV6-1,CASSEGTGQAEQHF,TGTGCCAGCAGTGAAGGGACAGGGCAGGCCGAGCAGCACTTC
TRBJ1-1,NA,TRBV5-1,CASSLDGQRTEAFF,TGCGCCAGCAGCTTGGACGGACAGCGGACTGAAGCTTTCTTT
TRBJ1-4,NA,TRBV11-2,CASSLTGSDEKLFF,TGTGCCAGCAGCTTGACAGGCTCGGATGAAAAACTGTTTTTT
TRBJ1-1,NA,TRBV28,CASSYPDKWMNTEAFF,TGTGCCAGCAGTTACCCGGACAAATGGATGAACACTGAAGCTTTCTTT
TRBJ1-2,NA,TRBV29-1,CSVVMGGSGYTF,TGCAGCGTTGTAATGGGAGGTAGCGGCTACACCTTC
TRBJ1-2,NA,TRBV28,CASSFGGAYGYTF,TGTGCCAGCAGTTTTGGGGGGGCGTATGGCTACACCTTC
TRBJ2-5,TRBD1,TRBV13,CASSLGRWGQGFGETQYF,TGTGCCAGCAGCTTAGGAAGGTGGGGACAGGGGTTCGGAGAGACCCAGTACTTC
TRBJ1-2,TRBD1,TRBV2,CASSEAGTGSGYTF,TGTGCCAGCAGTGAAGCAGGGACAGGGAGTGGCTACACCTTC
TRBJ1-1,TRBD1,TRBV5-1,CASSSGQGMNTEAFF,TGCGCCAGCAGCTCAGGACAGGGCATGAACACTGAAGCTTTCTTT
TRBJ2-7,TRBD1,TRBV18,CASSRGQDSYEQYF,TGTGCCAGCTCACGGGGACAGGACTCCTACGAGCAGTACTTC
TRBJ1-1,NA,TRBV6-6,CASSYGGAGTEAFF,TGTGCCAGCAGTTATGGAGGGGCAGGCACTGAAGCTTTCTTT
TRBJ2-5,TRBD1,TRBV18,CASSPAGGSQETQYF,TGTGCCAGCTCACCCGCAGGGGGCTCCCAAGAGACCCAGTACTTC
TRBJ2-7,TRBD1,TRBV29-1,CSVVGQYSYEQYF,TGCAGCGTAGTGGGACAGTACTCCTACGAGCAGTACTTC
TRBJ1-1,NA,TRBV29-1,CSVDGGTEAFF,TGCAGCGTTGACGGAGGCACTGAAGCTTTCTTT
TRBJ2-5,TRBD2,TRBV19,CASSISGAEETQYF,TGTGCCAGTAGTATCAGCGGGGCCGAAGAGACCCAGTACTTC
TRBJ1-1,NA,TRBV7-9,CASSPPDIQNTEAFF,TGTGCCAGCAGCCCGCCGGACATTCAGAACACTGAAGCTTTCTTT
TRBJ2-7,TRBD1,TRBV14,CASSQAGTGTSYEQYF,TGTGCCAGCAGCCAAGCCGGGACAGGGACCTCCTACGAGCAGTACTTC
TRBJ1-5,NA,TRBV5-3,CYALIHQPQHF,TGTTACGCGTTGATCCATCAGCCCCAGCATTTT
TRBJ2-1,NA,TRBV28,CASSWDTTYNEQFF,TGTGCCAGCAGTTGGGACACGACCTACAATGAGCAGTTCTTC
TRBJ2-3,TRBD2,TRBV11-3,CASSFGTSGSDTQYF,TGTGCCAGCAGCTTTGGGACTAGCGGTTCAGATACGCAGTATTTT
TRBJ2-1,NA,TRBV10-3,CAIAVSVRAYNEQFF,TGTGCCATCGCTGTCAGCGTGCGAGCGTACAATGAGCAGTTCTTC
TRBJ2-1,TRBD2,TRBV25-1,CASSDLTSGSSYNEQFF,TGTGCCAGCAGTGATCTGACTAGCGGGAGCTCCTACAATGAGCAGTTCTTC
TRBJ1-1,NA,TRBV6-1,CASTPGWAEAFF,TGTGCCAGCACCCCAGGGTGGGCTGAAGCTTTCTTT
TRBJ1-2,TRBD1,TRBV28,CASRTGVNYGYTF,TGTGCCAGCAGGACAGGGGTTAACTATGGCTACACCTTC
TRBJ1-1,NA,TRBV10-2,CASSLIDRNTEAFF,TGCGCCAGCAGCCTGATCGACAGGAACACTGAAGCTTTCTTT
TRBJ1-1,NA,TRBV28,CASSTGQATEAFF,TGTGCCAGCAGTACAGGTCAGGCCACTGAAGCTTTCTTT
TRBJ2-6,NA,TRBV28,CASSLYNSGANVLTF,TGTGCCAGCAGTTTATATAACTCTGGGGCCAACGTCCTGACTTTC
TRBJ2-1,TRBD2,TRBV10-3,CAISELMAGGGYNEQFF,TGTGCCATCAGTGAGTTAATGGCGGGAGGGGGCTACAATGAGCAGTTCTTC
TRBJ2-3,NA,TRBV5-4,CASSLLETQYF,TGTGCCAGCAGTTTACTAGAGACGCAGTATTTT
TRBJ2-7,NA,TRBV28,CASRGGMVYEQYF,TGTGCCAGCAGAGGGGGAATGGTCTACGAGCAGTACTTC
TRBJ2-1,NA,TRBV10-1,CASSEGTEQFF,TGCGCCAGCAGTGAGGGGACAGAGCAGTTCTTC
TRBJ2-1,TRBD2,TRBV10-3,CAIRRELAGDNEQFF,TGTGCCATCAGGCGGGAACTAGCGGGGGACAATGAGCAGTTCTTC
TRBJ1-3,NA,TRBV5-1,CASSGNTGNTGNTIYF,TGCGCCAGCAGCGGAAACACAGGGAATACTGGAAACACCATATATTTT
TRBJ2-2,TRBD2,TRBV25-1,CASSGGGTGELFF,TGTGCCAGCAGTGGGGGGGGGACCGGGGAGCTGTTTTTT
TRBJ1-1,NA,TRBV27,CASSFGGEAFF,TGTGCCAGCAGTTTCGGCGGAGAAGCTTTCTTT
TRBJ2-5,TRBD2,TRBV5-1,CASSFQRGDQETQYF,TGCGCCAGCAGCTTCCAGCGGGGGGACCAAGAGACCCAGTACTTC
TRBJ2-3,NA,TRBV5-1,CASSPGHPSRDTQYF,TGCGCCAGCAGCCCCGGTCACCCGTCGAGAGATACGCAGTATTTT
TRBJ2-3,NA,TRBV11-2,CASSFGRIQDTQYF,TGTGCCAGCAGCTTTGGGAGAATCCAAGATACGCAGTATTTT
TRBJ1-1,TRBD1,TRBV6-4,CASRNDRGPIFF,TGTGCCAGCAGGAACGACAGGGGGCCGATATTCTTT
TRBJ2-7,TRBD2,TRBV18,CASSLTSGREYEQYF,TGTGCCAGCTCCCTAACTAGCGGGAGGGAATACGAGCAGTACTTC
TRBJ2-2,NA,TRBV9,CASSADRNTGELFF,TGTGCCAGCAGCGCGGACAGGAACACCGGGGAGCTGTTTTTT
TRBJ2-7,TRBD1,TRBV4-1,CASSQTRDSYYEQYF,TGCGCCAGCAGCCAAACCCGGGACAGTTACTACGAGCAGTACTTC
TRBJ2-1,TRBD2,TRBV11-3,CASSVSGTSGRKSHEQFF,TGTGCCAGCAGCGTCTCCGGGACTAGCGGGAGGAAGTCCCATGAGCAGTTCTTC
TRBJ2-3,NA,TRBV12-5,CASGLAGRDTQYF,TGTGCTAGTGGTCTAGCTGGTCGGGATACGCAGTATTTT
TRBJ2-7,NA,TRBV25-1,CASAVNPYEQYF,TGTGCCAGTGCAGTAAATCCTTACGAGCAGTACTTC
TRBJ2-1,NA,TRBV25-1,CASSDTGSGNEQFF,TGTGCCAGCAGTGATACAGGCTCAGGCAATGAGCAGTTCTTC